The subject of this entry is one T cell receptor (beta chain). Participants reported their clinical history, and cohort assignment relied on those reports. In Cohort 3, a recovered donor had either two negative PCRs, clearance, or symptom resolution. This sample was included in a study of blood T cell repertoires in COVID-19. Overall study context: Samples came from the United States, Italy and Spain, spanning acute and convalescent COVID-19. T cells, B-cell-depleted T cells, or PBMCs supplied cDNA or gDNA.

With V trimmed by 4 bases and J by 1 base, 7 bases remained unmatched. The CDR3 totals 16 residues. Germline loops: CDR1 MNHEY, CDR2 SMNVEV (reference sequence). Sequenced by immunoSEQ multiplex PCR; TCRdb stores in-frame clones only, minus some. Among fewer than 500,000 clones listed, about 90% were seen once. This sequence was found in a woman in her late teens or twenties who had recovered from COVID-19. This chain connects TRBV27 to TRBJ2-1, with 7 bases fitting TRBD2. The sequencing input was PBMCs or T cells enriched from blood (not recorded which). This CDR3 is CASSSFLADSYNEQFF. The CDR3 nucleotides read TGTGCCAGCAGTTCCTTTCTAGCGGATTCCTACAATGAGCAGTTCTTC.